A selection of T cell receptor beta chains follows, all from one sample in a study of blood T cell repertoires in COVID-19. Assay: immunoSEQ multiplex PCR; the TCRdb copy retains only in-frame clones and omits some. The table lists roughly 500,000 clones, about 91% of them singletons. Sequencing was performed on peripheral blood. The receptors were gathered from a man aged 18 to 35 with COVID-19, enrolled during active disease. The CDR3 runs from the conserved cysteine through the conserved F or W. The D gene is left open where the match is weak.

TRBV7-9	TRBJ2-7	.	TGTGCCAGCAGCCCAATGCTATCCCACGAGCAGTACTTC	CASSPMLSHEQYF
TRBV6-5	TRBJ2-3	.	TGTGCCAGTAGTAGACAGTCTAGCACAGATACGCAGTATTTT	CASSRQSSTDTQYF
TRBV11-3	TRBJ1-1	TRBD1	TGTGCCAGCAGCTTAGCCACAGGGGGACCTTCCTTT	CASSLATGGPSF
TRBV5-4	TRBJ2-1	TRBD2	TGTGCCAGCAGCGGGGCCGGGACTAGAGCTGGACGGGAGCAGTTCTTC	CASSGAGTRAGREQFF
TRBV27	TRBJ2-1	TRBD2	TGTGCCAGCAGTCCCCATAGCGGGCCAGTCCTTAGGCAGTTCTTC	CASSPHSGPVLRQFF
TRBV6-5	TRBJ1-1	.	TGTGCCAGCAGTTACGGGGGGTCCTATCCTGAAGCTTTCTTT	CASSYGGSYPEAFF
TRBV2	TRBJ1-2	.	TGTGCCAGCAGCCGCAGGGAGGAAGGCTACACCTTC	CASSRREEGYTF
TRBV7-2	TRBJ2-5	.	TGTGCCAGCAGCTTAGCGGGAGTTGGAGAGACCCAGTACTTC	CASSLAGVGETQYF
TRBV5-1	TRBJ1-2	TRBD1	TGCGCCAGCACCGATCTACAGGGGAGCTACACCTTC	CASTDLQGSYTF
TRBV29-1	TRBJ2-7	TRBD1	TGCAGCGTTCTTAGGGGACAGGGTGCCGAGCAGTACTTC	CSVLRGQGAEQYF